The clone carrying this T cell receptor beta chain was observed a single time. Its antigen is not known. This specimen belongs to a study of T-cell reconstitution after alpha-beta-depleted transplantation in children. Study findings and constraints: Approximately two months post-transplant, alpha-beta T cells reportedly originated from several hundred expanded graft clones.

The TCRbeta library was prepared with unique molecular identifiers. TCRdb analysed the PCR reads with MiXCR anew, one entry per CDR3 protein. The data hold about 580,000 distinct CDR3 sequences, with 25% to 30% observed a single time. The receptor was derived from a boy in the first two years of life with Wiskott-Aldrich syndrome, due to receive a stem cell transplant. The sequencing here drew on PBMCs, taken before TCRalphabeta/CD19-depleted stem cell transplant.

This chain's CDR3 is CASSLEGLAGIQETQYF. The CDR3 coding sequence is TGCGCCAGCAGCTTGGAGGGACTAGCGGGGATCCAAGAGACCCAGTACTTC. The J gene is TRBJ2-5, the V gene TRBV5-1, with 13 bases matching TRBD2. Germline V CDR1 and CDR2: SGHRS, YFSETQ. With V trimmed by 0 bases and J by 1 base, 3 bases remained unmatched. There are 17 residues in the CDR3.